This T cell receptor beta chain was identified in a study of blood T cell repertoires in COVID-19. The overall study: Sites in the United States, Italy and Spain provided acute and convalescent COVID-19 samples.

Original processing methods: Counts of nucleated cells, estimated from reference gene primer amplification, were obtained. Only in-frame clones appear in the TCRdb table, and some are missing; sequencing was by immunoSEQ multiplex PCR. That table is the source of V, J and clone size, and D and trimming were worked out from the DNA. The sample consists of roughly 340,000 clones, 88% of them appearing once. CDR1 is KGHSH and CDR2 is LQKENI in the germline V gene. The CDR3 consists of 13 residues. V shed 3 bases and J shed 2 bases, with 7 bases lying between them. The receptor comes from a woman aged 70-85 years with COVID-19, enrolled during active disease. Input material: peripheral blood. The rearrangement uses TRBV18 and TRBJ1-2, with a tentative D call TRBD1 (5 bases). CDR3 in DNA: TGTGCCAGCTCACCGCAGGGAAACTATGGCTACACCTTC. Protein product: CASSPQGNYGYTF. The full variable domain, completed using reference TRBV18 and TRBJ1-2, is NAGVMQNPRHLVRRRGQEARLRCSPMKGHSHVYWYRQLPEEGLKFMVYLQKENIIDESGMPKERFSAEFPKEGPSILRIQQVVRGDSAAYFCASSPQGNYGYTFGSGTRLTVV.